The rows below give T cell receptor beta chains drawn from one sample of a study of cytomegalovirus exposure and HLA in healthy donors. Libraries were prepared by immunoSEQ multiplex PCR; TCRdb keeps only in-frame clonotypes and omits some of them. The sample has more than 150,000 clones; over 75% are singletons. The sequencing sample was made of PBMCs. These receptors all stem from a girl under three years old in good health and CMV-seronegative. CDR3s include the opening cysteine and the closing phenylalanine or tryptophan. A D gene is named only where the DNA matches it firmly.

v_call: TRBV6-1; j_call: TRBJ1-4; d_call: TRBD1; cdr3_aa: CASSSTGAFNEKLFF
v_call: TRBV6-1; j_call: TRBJ1-1; d_call: -; cdr3_aa: CASSSLPGQNTEAFF
v_call: TRBV29-1; j_call: TRBJ1-1; d_call: -; cdr3_aa: CSVGSAGGYGTEAFF
v_call: TRBV6-6; j_call: TRBJ1-2; d_call: -; cdr3_aa: CASSYDHRRGGYTF
v_call: TRBV10-3; j_call: TRBJ1-1; d_call: TRBD1; cdr3_aa: CAIRMGQYTEAFF
v_call: TRBV6-5; j_call: TRBJ2-4; d_call: TRBD1; cdr3_aa: CASSLTGTGVNIQYF
v_call: TRBV18; j_call: TRBJ2-7; d_call: TRBD1; cdr3_aa: CASSPATGGLYEQYF
v_call: TRBV29-1; j_call: TRBJ2-3; d_call: -; cdr3_aa: CSVVPGTDTQYF
v_call: TRBV21-1; j_call: TRBJ2-5; d_call: -; cdr3_aa: CASSKAASPRKAQGYQETQYF
v_call: TRBV6-5; j_call: TRBJ1-2; d_call: -; cdr3_aa: CASSYSIGGSLYGYTF
v_call: TRBV11-2; j_call: TRBJ2-7; d_call: -; cdr3_aa: CASSLAPYEQYF